This entry lists 30 T cell receptor beta chains sequenced from one sample in a study of a mutant IDH1 vaccine in newly diagnosed glioma (dated by TCRdb to 2020 to 2023). The time point label, as the study defines it: week 47, end of study. A 20-mer mutant IDH1 peptide at 300 micrograms in Montanide made up each vaccine dose, which was injected subcutaneously together with topical imiquimod. Library prep was done by the immunoSEQ multiplex PCR assay. Not all clones reach the TCRdb copy of this immuneACCESS table, which keeps in-frame sequences only. Checked studies attribute under half of the gap to unresolved V genes and leave the rest unexplained. Within this sample are approximately 22,000 clones, with 82% of them counted one time only. Approximately 3.9% of the sample is held by the ten biggest clonotypes. These receptors have no identified antigens. Sequenced here: PBMCs, sampled from a glioma patient whose treatment included an IDH1 peptide vaccine. The receptors come from a man aged 35 to 55 with glioma. Some clones in this sample may be carry-over from other donors' samples.

V and J are TRBV11-3 and TRBJ2-1; D not certain. Germline values: CDR1 SGHNT, CDR2 YENEEA. V was trimmed by 5 bases and J by 6 bases, leaving 14 bases between them. The CDR3 length is 14 residues. In DNA form, the CDR3 reads TGTGCCAGCAGCCCCCCGGACGGCCCCAATGAGCAGTTCTTC. It is translated as CASSPPDGPNEQFF.

The rearrangement uses TRBV5-6 and TRBJ2-7; D is ambiguous. V shed 1 base and J shed 0 bases, with 11 bases lying between them. Germline V gene sequence: CDR1 SGHDT, CDR2 YYEEEE. This CDR3 comprises 15 residues. CDR3: CASSLRRTNSYEQYF. In DNA form, the CDR3 reads TGTGCCAGCAGCTTGCGGCGAACTAACTCCTACGAGCAGTACTTC.

The chain has TRBV4-3 and TRBJ1-6; D remains unclear. CDR1 is LGHNA and CDR2 is YSLEER in the germline V gene. The CDR3 is made up of 13 amino acids. With 2 bases removed from V and 14 bases from J, the gap between germline ends came to 13 bases. The CDR3 loop reads CASSQSFPSSLHF. DNA for the CDR3: TGCGCCAGCAGCCAATCCTTCCCCTCATCCCTCCACTTT.

By sample fraction, this clone is medium-sized. The chain uses TRBV7-8 and TRBJ1-2; no firm D call. V was cut by 0 bases and J by 4 bases, with 18 bases left in between. There are 17 residues in the CDR3. Germline V gives CDR1 SGHVS, CDR2 FQNEAQ. CDR3 DNA sequence: TGTGCCAGCAGCTTAGCGCCTCGTAGTGTCGGGAGCTATGGCTACACCTTC. Protein product: CASSLAPRSVGSYGYTF.

This chain links TRBV5-6 with TRBJ1-2, with no clear D. V was cut by 0 bases and J by 7 bases, with 7 bases left in between. The CDR3 consists of 12 residues. Germline V gene data show CDR1 as SGHDT and CDR2 as YYEEEE. The chain's CDR3 is CASSLVRSGYTF. The CDR3 DNA reads TGTGCCAGCAGCTTGGTCCGATCTGGCTACACCTTC.

The J gene is TRBJ1-5, the V gene TRBV2; D unclear. CDR3 length equals 14 residues. Trimming took 3 bases from V and 8 from J, leaving 14 bases between them. The germline gives CDR1 SNHLY, CDR2 FYNNEI. CDR3 DNA: TGTGCCAGCAGTGAGTGGCAAGATAGCAAGCCCCAGCATTTT. Protein: CASSEWQDSKPQHF. The full variable domain, in which reference TRBV2 and TRBJ1-5 provide the parts outside the CDR3, is EPEVTQTPSHQVTQMGQEVILRCVPISNHLYFYWYRQILGQKVEFLVSFYNNEISEKSEIFDDQFSVERPDGSNFTLKIRSTKLEDSAMYFCASSEWQDSKPQHFGDGTRLSIL.

V usage is TRBV9 and J usage is TRBJ2-7, with D maybe TRBD1 (6 bases). Germline loops: CDR1 SGDLS, CDR2 YYNGEE. This CDR3 has 15 residues. Trimming took off 4 bases at V and 3 bases at J, with 17 bases between the two ends. The CDR3 region is CASSPRGHIDYEQYF. As DNA, the CDR3 is TGTGCCAGCAGCCCCCGGGGACATATCGACTACGAGCAGTACTTC.

The CDR3 is CASSTTSGTGTYEQYF. DNA for the CDR3: TGTGCCAGTAGTACAACCTCCGGGACAGGGACATACGAGCAGTACTTC. J is TRBJ2-7 and V is TRBV19, with TRBD1 matching over 9 bases. CDR3 length: 16 residues. Germline CDR1 LNHDA, CDR2 SQIVND (reference sequence). Losses at the gene ends were 4 bases for V and 4 bases for J; bases not matched to a gene: 11.

V gene TRBV29-1 combines with J gene TRBJ2-5; 10 bases match TRBD1. The CDR3 is 14 amino acids. Germline CDR1 reads SQVTM; CDR2 reads ANQGSEA. The V segment lost 4 bases and the J segment 4 bases; nucleotides outside the gene matches: 6. CDR3 region: CSVGGGTGAETQYF. CDR3 sequence (DNA): TGCAGCGTTGGAGGAGGGACAGGGGCAGAGACCCAGTACTTC.

This chain uses TRBV5-1 with TRBJ1-4; perhaps TRBD1 as D (5 bases). The CDR3 loop spans 14 amino acids. Looked up from germline, CDR1 is SGHRS and CDR2 is YFSETQ. Trimming pared 0 bases from V and 10 bases from J, leaving 13 bases between. CDR3 coding DNA: TGCGCCAGCAGCTTGGAAGGGGAGCGCGGAAAACTGTTTTTT. Its protein product is CASSLEGERGKLFF.

The chain joins TRBV30 to TRBJ2-2; 12 bases match TRBD2. This CDR3 region has 15 residues. Per germline, CDR1 GTSNPN and CDR2 SVGIG (reference sequence). V was pared by 5 bases and J by 6 bases, with 7 bases of the junction left unmatched. The CDR3: CAWLMTSGGPGELFF. The CDR3 DNA sequence: TGTGCCTGGCTTATGACTAGCGGGGGACCCGGGGAGCTGTTTTTT. Combining the CDR3 with reference TRBV30 and TRBJ2-2 gives the whole variable domain SQTIHQWPATLVQPVGSPLSLECTVEGTSNPNLYWYRQAAGRGLQLLFYSVGIGQISSEVPQNLSASRPQDRQFILSSKKLLLSDSGFYLCAWLMTSGGPGELFFGEGSRLTVL.

This clone has a single count. V and J are TRBV7-6 and TRBJ2-5; the match to TRBD2 covers 10 bases. CDR3 length equals 15 residues. Per germline, CDR1 SGHVS and CDR2 FNYEAQ. J was trimmed by 5 bases and V by 6 bases; bases with no gene match: 9. The CDR3 DNA reads as TGTGCCAGCAGATACAGCGGGGGGGCTGGGGAGACCCAGTACTTC. It codes for CASRYSGGAGETQYF.

The CDR3 DNA reads as TGTGCCAGCAGATTAGGTGGATACACTGAAGCTTTCTTT. Protein: CASRLGGYTEAFF. The J gene is TRBJ1-1, the V gene TRBV27; no definite D call. This CDR3 has 13 residues. The ends were cut back, 6 bases at V and 3 bases at J, with 11 bases in the middle. CDR1 MNHEY and CDR2 SMNVEV come from the germline V gene (reference sequence).

This clone has more than one count but fewer than ten. This chain joins TRBV7-9 and TRBJ2-1; D is uncertain. V lost 1 base to trimming and J lost 2 bases, with 9 bases between them. The CDR3 has 15 amino acids. Germline CDR1 is SEHNR and CDR2 is FQNEAQ (reference sequence). The CDR3 loop reads CASSLEGPPYNEQFF. CDR3 nucleotide sequence: TGTGCCAGCAGCTTAGAAGGACCTCCCTACAATGAGCAGTTCTTC. Full variable domain (outside the CDR3, taken from reference TRBV7-9 and TRBJ2-1): DTGVSQNPRHKITKRGQNVTFRCDPISEHNRLYWYRQTLGQGPEFLTYFQNEAQLEKSRLLSDRFSAERPKGSFSTLEIQRTEQGDSAMYLCASSLEGPPYNEQFFGPGTRLTVL.

V usage is TRBV14 and J usage is TRBJ2-5; no clear D gene. Trimming left V 4 bases short and J 2 bases short, with 11 bases between. The germline gives CDR1 SGHDN, CDR2 FVKESK. This CDR3 comprises 14 residues. The CDR3 DNA reads TGTGCCAGCAGCCCCACCATCATACAAGAGACCCAGTACTTC. It specifies CASSPTIIQETQYF.

CDR3 region: CATRKLRNTEAFF. The CDR3 nucleotides are TGTGCCACCAGGAAATTGAGGAACACTGAAGCTTTCTTT. The chain links TRBV15 to TRBJ1-1; the D is unclear. The germline V and J ends were trimmed by 6 bases and 1 base, with 9 bases remaining between them. This CDR3 spans 13 amino acids. Germline V gene lookup returns CDR1 LNHNV and CDR2 YYDKDF (reference sequence).

The rearrangement joins TRBV19 to TRBJ2-7; D may be TRBD2 (5 bases). The V end was cut by 6 bases, the J end by 2 bases, with 14 bases between. This CDR3 is 14 amino acids long. Germline V CDR1 and CDR2: LNHDA, SQIVND (reference sequence). CDR3 DNA sequence: TGTGCCAGTAGAGGACTTGCCTCAACCTACGAGCAGTACTTC. Its protein is CASRGLASTYEQYF.

The chain has TRBV7-8 and TRBJ1-5, with 7 positions matching TRBD1. CDR3 length: 14 residues. Germline trimming cut 4 bases from V and 2 bases from J; bases unmatched to any gene: 2. Germline V CDR1 and CDR2: SGHVS, FQNEAQ. CDR3 protein: CASSSTGGNQPQHF. The CDR3 DNA is TGTGCCAGCAGCTCCACAGGGGGCAATCAGCCCCAGCATTTT. Complete variable domain (other parts from reference TRBV7-8 and TRBJ1-5): GAGVSQSPRYKVAKRGQDVALRCDPISGHVSLFWYQQALGQGPEFLTYFQNEAQLDKSGLPSDRFFAERPEGSVSTLKIQRTQQEDSAVYLCASSSTGGNQPQHFGDGTRLSIL.

The chain has TRBV19 and TRBJ1-1; no reliable D call. Germline CDR1 LNHDA, CDR2 SQIVND (reference sequence). CDR3 length: 17 residues. Trimming removed 4 bases from V and 1 base from J, with 19 bases in between. The CDR3 DNA is TGTGCCAGTAGTAGGGAGAAGCGGGCCAGCCCGAACACTGAAGCTTTCTTT. Translating it yields CASSREKRASPNTEAFF.

The chain uses TRBV9 and TRBJ2-1; 8 nucleotides align to TRBD2. V trimming: 5 bases; J trimming: 7 bases; junction bases outside the gene matches: 17. The V gene's germline CDR1 is SGDLS and CDR2 YYNGEE. This CDR3 comprises 17 residues. CDR3 amino acids: CASSSSLGGGLINEQFF. For the CDR3, the DNA is TGTGCCAGCAGTTCATCTCTCGGCGGGGGGTTAATAAATGAGCAGTTCTTC.

The chain couples TRBV7-2 to TRBJ1-1; D is unresolved. Between the trimmed V and J ends, which lost 1 base and 7 bases, there was a span of 13 bases. This CDR3 region has 14 residues. Germline V lookup: CDR1 SGHTA, CDR2 FQGNSA. In DNA, the CDR3 is TGTGCCAGCAGCTTAGGGCCGAGTGAGGGTGAAGCTTTCTTT. Translated, it gives CASSLGPSEGEAFF.

The chain carries TRBV7-2 and TRBJ1-2, with D tentatively TRBD1 (5 bases). This CDR3 spans 13 amino acids. V gave up 5 bases and J gave up 3 bases, with 10 bases separating them. Germline-derived CDR1 and CDR2 are SGHTA and FQGNSA. The CDR3 here is CASSRGDYYGYTF. The CDR3 coding sequence is TGTGCCAGCAGCCGGGGGGACTACTATGGCTACACCTTC.

This rearrangement joins TRBV4-1 to TRBJ1-5, with D possibly being TRBD1 (5 bases). This CDR3 region has 16 residues. Trimming took 0 bases from V and 4 from J, leaving 13 bases between them. Germline V gives CDR1 MGHRA, CDR2 YSYEKL. CDR3 in DNA: TGCGCCAGCAGCCAAGAATCATTAGGGACGAATCAGCCCCAGCATTTT. Protein sequence: CASSQESLGTNQPQHF.

The chain couples TRBV6-6 to TRBJ2-7, with TRBD1 matching 8 bases. CDR1 is MNHNY, CDR2 SVGAGI, per germline (reference sequence). This CDR3 has 13 amino acids. V lost 8 bases and J lost 2; bases outside the gene matches: 5. The CDR3 region has the DNA TGTGCCAGCGGGACAGGAGGCACCTACGAGCAGTACTTC. Encoded protein: CASGTGGTYEQYF.

The rearrangement uses TRBV14 and TRBJ1-3; D remains ambiguous. The length of the CDR3 is 12 residues. Germline CDR1 reads SGHDN; CDR2 reads FVKESK. This chain's CDR3 is CASRSSGNTIYF. The DNA for the CDR3 is TGTGCGTCTCGGAGCTCTGGAAACACCATATATTTT. Full variable domain (outside the CDR3, taken from reference TRBV14 and TRBJ1-3): EAGVTQFPSHSVIEKGQTVTLRCDPISGHDNLYWYRRVMGKEIKFLLHFVKESKQDESGMPNNRFLAERTGGTYSTLKVQPAELEDSGVYFCASRSSGNTIYFGEGSWLTVV.

This chain connects TRBV4-1 to TRBJ1-6; D is perhaps TRBD1 (6 bases). This CDR3 region has 16 residues. The ends were cut back, 0 bases at V and 6 bases at J, with 12 bases in the middle. Germline V gene lookup returns CDR1 MGHRA and CDR2 YSYEKL. DNA of the CDR3: TGCGCCAGCAGCCAAGAAGGGAGAGGGGGTAATTCACCCCTCCACTTT. Its translation is CASSQEGRGGNSPLHF.

V gene TRBV5-1 combines with J gene TRBJ1-4; 8 nucleotides agree with TRBD1. V dropped 4 bases and J dropped 7; count of bases not matched to a gene: 9. Per the germline V gene, CDR1 is SGHRS and CDR2 is YFSETQ. The CDR3 runs to 15 residues. The DNA for the CDR3 is TGCGCCAGCAGCACACACGGACAGGGAACTGAAAAACTGTTTTTT. Protein sequence: CASSTHGQGTEKLFF.

V is TRBV5-1 and J is TRBJ1-6; D unresolved. The CDR3 consists of 18 residues. The V gene's germline CDR1 is SGHRS and CDR2 YFSETQ. V gave up 7 bases and J gave up 0 bases, with 20 bases separating them. The CDR3 is CASRSGGSESSYNSPLHF. CDR3 nucleotide sequence: TGCGCCAGCCGATCCGGTGGGAGCGAGAGCTCCTATAATTCACCCCTCCACTTT.

The chain joins TRBV7-2 to TRBJ2-5, with D perhaps matching TRBD2 (7 bases). Germline CDR1 and CDR2: SGHTA and FQGNSA. V lost 6 bases, J lost 4 bases, and 18 bases lay in between. This CDR3 spans 15 amino acids. The DNA of the CDR3 is TGTGCCAGCAGTTATTCACCCGGGGGGCGAGAGACCCAGTACTTC. Protein product: CASSYSPGGRETQYF.

This chain connects TRBV11-2 to TRBJ1-5; no reliable D call. The length of the CDR3 is 16 residues. With 1 base removed from V and 3 bases from J, the gap between germline ends came to 13 bases. Germline CDR1 reads SGHAT; CDR2 reads FQNNGV. CDR3 region: CASSLVLSGYNQPQHF. The CDR3 bases are TGTGCCAGCAGCTTAGTACTTTCAGGTTACAATCAGCCCCAGCATTTT.